This paragraph reports one T cell receptor beta chain. The CDR3 runs to 16 residues. Per germline, CDR1 SGHRS and CDR2 YFSETQ. Trimming at V came to 0 bases and at J to 1 base, leaving 6 bases not matched to a gene. These data come from a study of shared clonotypes between healthy human individuals. Every immunoSEQ plate was one replicate of a subset's evenly spread DNA. Sequencing was performed with immunoSEQ multiplex PCR; in TCRdb, only in-frame clones are kept and a portion is missing. This repertoire shows 1,400,000 or so clones, 98% found once; its top ten account for approximately 0.4%. This chain connects TRBV5-1 to TRBJ1-2, with 7 bases matching TRBD1. Sample: naive CD4+ T cells sorted from blood. As for subset: CD45RA+ positively selected. This TCR came from a man aged 30 to 45 in good health. This chain's CDR3 is CASSLEGQTFNYGYTF. The CDR3 nucleotides are TGCGCCAGCAGCTTGGAGGGACAGACTTTTAACTATGGCTACACCTTC. Drawing the rest from reference TRBV5-1 and TRBJ1-2, the complete variable domain is KAGVTQTPRYLIKTRGQQVTLSCSPISGHRSVSWYQQTPGQGLQFLFEYFSETQRNKGNFPGRFSGRQFSNSRSEMNVSTLELGDSALYLCASSLEGQTFNYGYTFGSGTRLTVV.